This TCR beta chain came from a study of T-cell reconstitution after alpha-beta-depleted transplantation in children. Unmatched junction bases numbered 12, after V lost 2 bases and J lost 14 bases. The CDR3 length is 16 residues. Germline loops: CDR1 MNHNS, CDR2 SASEGT. In this sample, this clonotype turned up many times. TCRbeta library preparation incorporated unique molecular identifiers. A single record per CDR3 protein comes from TCRdb applying MiXCR to the PCR reads. Of about 180,000 distinct CDR3 sequences listed, around 10% are singletons. This TCR came from a boy aged 2-15 years with acute myeloid leukemia, due to receive a stem cell transplant. The genes are TRBV6-1 and TRBJ1-6; the match to TRBD1 covers 10 bases. The sequencing here drew on PBMCs, taken before TCRalphabeta/CD19-depleted stem cell transplant. In DNA form, the CDR3 reads TGTGCCAGCAGTGAAACCCGACAGGGGGCCTTTCGGACCCTCCACTTT. Protein: CASSETRQGAFRTLHF.